This T cell receptor (beta chain) was sequenced during a study of blood T cell repertoires in COVID-19. Study details: PBMCs, B-cell-depleted T cells, or T cells provided the cDNA or gDNA that made up the material.

The V and J ends lost 0 bases and 3 bases respectively, with 9 bases between them. The CDR3 is 15 amino acids. CDR1 and CDR2 from the germline V gene are SGHAT and FQNNGV. The age range of participants was about 18 to 89 years, with residence in about 25 US areas. Allocation to cohorts depended on clinical history reported by the participants. Recovered status applied to Cohort 3 donors who had two consecutive negative PCRs. It also applied to those with clearance or with symptom resolution. Repertoires were generated with immunoSEQ multiplex PCR, while TCRdb's copy carries only in-frame clones and drops some. The data show under 300,000 clones, with about nine tenths seen just once and around a sixth held by the top ten.

The sequencing sample was made of PBMCs or T cells enriched from blood (not recorded which). This receptor was taken from a man in his late teens or twenties who had recovered from COVID-19. This chain joins TRBV11-2 and TRBJ2-1; TRBD2 might be the D (6 bases). The CDR3 loop is CASSLEEGSYNEQFF. In DNA form, the CDR3 reads TGTGCCAGCAGCTTAGAGGAGGGTAGCTACAATGAGCAGTTCTTC. Together with reference TRBV11-2 and TRBJ2-1, the CDR3 gives the full variable domain: EAGVAQSPRYKIIEKRQSVAFWCNPISGHATLYWYQQILGQGPKLLIQFQNNGVVDDSQLPKDRFSAERLKGVDSTLKIQPAKLEDSAVYLCASSLEEGSYNEQFFGPGTRLTVL.